This T cell receptor (beta chain) was profiled in a study of blood T cell repertoires in COVID-19. At the level of the study: PBMCs, B-cell-depleted T cells, or T cells were the source of the cDNA or gDNA that made up the material.

V gave up 3 bases and J gave up 4 bases; unmatched junction bases: 8. CDR3 length: 15 amino acids. From germline, CDR1 is KGHSH and CDR2 LQKENI. Followed longitudinally, the Seattle patients had been enrolled during active infection. Original handling: Amplification of reference gene primers was used by the study to estimate nucleated cell counts. TCRdb keeps only in-frame clones here, not all; method: immunoSEQ multiplex PCR. The DNA was the basis for D and trimming; V, J and clone size are from that table. The repertoire has a few hundred thousand clones, roughly 85% of them found once; the top ten carry 2% to 3%.

V and J are TRBV18 and TRBJ1-1, with 7 bases fitting TRBD1. Material: peripheral blood. The receptor comes from a woman aged 70-85 years with COVID-19, enrolled during active disease. CDR3 residues: CASSPLMTGSTEAFF. CDR3 DNA sequence: TGTGCCAGCTCACCTCTTATGACAGGGAGCACTGAAGCTTTCTTT.